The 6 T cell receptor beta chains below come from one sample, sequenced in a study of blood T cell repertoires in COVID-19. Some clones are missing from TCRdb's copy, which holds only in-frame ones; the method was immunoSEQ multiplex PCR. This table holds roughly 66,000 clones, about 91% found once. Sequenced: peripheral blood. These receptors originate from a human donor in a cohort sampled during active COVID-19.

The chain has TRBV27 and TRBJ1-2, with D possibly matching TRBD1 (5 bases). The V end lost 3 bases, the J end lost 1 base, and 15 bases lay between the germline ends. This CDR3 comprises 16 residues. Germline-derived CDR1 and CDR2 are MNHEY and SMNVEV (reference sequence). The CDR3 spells CASSLQGRGGNYGYTF. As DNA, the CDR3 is TGTGCCAGCAGTTTGCAGGGAAGGGGAGGTAACTATGGCTACACCTTC.

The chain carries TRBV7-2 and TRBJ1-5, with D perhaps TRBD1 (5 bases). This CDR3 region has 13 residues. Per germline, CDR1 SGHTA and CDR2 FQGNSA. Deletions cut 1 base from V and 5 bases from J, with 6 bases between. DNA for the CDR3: TGTGCCAGCAGCTTAGTAGGGGATCAGCCCCAGCATTTT. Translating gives CASSLVGDQPQHF.

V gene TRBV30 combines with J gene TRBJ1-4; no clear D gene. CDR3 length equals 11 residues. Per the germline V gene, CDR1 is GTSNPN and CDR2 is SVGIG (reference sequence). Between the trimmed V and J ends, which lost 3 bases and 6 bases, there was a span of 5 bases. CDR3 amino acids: CAWREDEKLFF. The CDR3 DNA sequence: TGTGCCTGGAGAGAGGATGAAAAACTGTTTTTT.

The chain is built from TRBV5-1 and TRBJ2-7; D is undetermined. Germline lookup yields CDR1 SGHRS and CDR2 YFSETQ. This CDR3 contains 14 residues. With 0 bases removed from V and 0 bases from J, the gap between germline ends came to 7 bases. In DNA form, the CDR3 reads TGCGCCAGCAGCTTGGAGCGTAGCTCCTACGAGCAGTACTTC. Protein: CASSLERSSYEQYF. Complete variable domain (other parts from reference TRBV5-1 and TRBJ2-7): KAGVTQTPRYLIKTRGQQVTLSCSPISGHRSVSWYQQTPGQGLQFLFEYFSETQRNKGNFPGRFSGRQFSNSRSEMNVSTLELGDSALYLCASSLERSSYEQYFGPGTRLTVT.

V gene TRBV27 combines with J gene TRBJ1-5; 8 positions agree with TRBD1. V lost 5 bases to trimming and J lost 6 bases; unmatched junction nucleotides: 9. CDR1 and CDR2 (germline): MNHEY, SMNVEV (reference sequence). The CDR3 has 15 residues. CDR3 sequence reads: CASSPYTGTGQPQHF. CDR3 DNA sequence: TGTGCCAGCAGTCCGTATACCGGGACAGGTCAGCCCCAGCATTTT.

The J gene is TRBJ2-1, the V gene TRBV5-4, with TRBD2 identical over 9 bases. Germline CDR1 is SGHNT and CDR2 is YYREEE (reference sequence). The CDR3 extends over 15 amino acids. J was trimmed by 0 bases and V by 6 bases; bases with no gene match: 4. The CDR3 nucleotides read TGTGCCAGCACCGGGACTAGCAACTCCTACAATGAGCAGTTCTTC. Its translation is CASTGTSNSYNEQFF.